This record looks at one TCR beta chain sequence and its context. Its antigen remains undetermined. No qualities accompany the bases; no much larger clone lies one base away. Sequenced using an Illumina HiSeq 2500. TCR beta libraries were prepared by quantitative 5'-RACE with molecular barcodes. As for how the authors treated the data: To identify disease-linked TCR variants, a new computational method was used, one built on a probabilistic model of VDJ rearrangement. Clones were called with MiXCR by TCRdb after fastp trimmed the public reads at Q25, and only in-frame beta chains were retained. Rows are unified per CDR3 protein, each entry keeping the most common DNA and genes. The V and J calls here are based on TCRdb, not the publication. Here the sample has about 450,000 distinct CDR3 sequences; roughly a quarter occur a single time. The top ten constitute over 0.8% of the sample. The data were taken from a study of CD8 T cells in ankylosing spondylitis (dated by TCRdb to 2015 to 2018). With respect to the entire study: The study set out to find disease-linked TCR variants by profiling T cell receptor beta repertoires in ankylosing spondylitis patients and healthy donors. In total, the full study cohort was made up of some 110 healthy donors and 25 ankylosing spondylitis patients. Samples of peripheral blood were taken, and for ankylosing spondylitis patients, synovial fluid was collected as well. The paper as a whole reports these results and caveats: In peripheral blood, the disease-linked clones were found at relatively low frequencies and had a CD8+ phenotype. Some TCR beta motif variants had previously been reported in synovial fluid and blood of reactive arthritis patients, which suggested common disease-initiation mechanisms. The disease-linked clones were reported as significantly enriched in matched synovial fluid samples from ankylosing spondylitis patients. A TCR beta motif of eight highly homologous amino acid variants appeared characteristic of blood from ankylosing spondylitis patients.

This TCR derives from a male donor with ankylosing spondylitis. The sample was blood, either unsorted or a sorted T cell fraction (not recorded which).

CDR3 sequence: CSATRAEPPTDTQYF. The DNA sequence follows: TGCAGTGCTACTCGGGCTGAACCCCCCACAGATACGCAGTATTTT. The chain employs TRBV20-1 and TRBJ2-3, with the D gene call left open. The CDR1 and CDR2 encoded by the germline V gene (reference sequence) are DFQATT and SNEGSKA. The germline ends are 16 bases apart after V is trimmed by 4 bases and J by 2 bases. Spanning cysteine to phenylalanine, the CDR3 consists of 15 amino acids. Only the CDR3 DNA is retained, 45 bases long and in frame from the first base.